Following are 32 T cell receptor beta chains from one sample sequenced in a study of T-cell reconstitution after alpha-beta-depleted transplantation in children. Preparation of the TCRbeta library involved a method that used unique molecular identifiers. TCRdb reprocessed the PCR reads with MiXCR, giving one entry per CDR3 protein. The sample yields roughly 300,000 distinct CDR3 sequences, around 10% seen once. Here the sequenced sample was PBMCs from the stem cell graft donor, taken from the stem cell graft. The receptors come from a human donor who donated a stem cell graft to a child with acute lymphoblastic leukemia.

The chain has TRBV6-2 or TRBV6-3 and TRBJ2-7, with D perhaps matching TRBD1 (6 bases). Germline V lookup: CDR1 MNHEY, CDR2 SVGEGT. The germline V and J ends were trimmed by 0 bases and 6 bases, with 15 bases remaining between them. The CDR3 runs to 15 residues. CDR3 in amino acids: CASSYSNRARGEQYF. The CDR3 nucleotides read TGTGCCAGCAGTTACTCGAACAGGGCACGTGGCGAGCAGTACTTC.

This CDR3 is CASSLVSGGHTEAFF. Written as DNA, the CDR3 is TGCGCCAGCAGCTTGGTTTCAGGGGGCCACACTGAAGCTTTCTTT. The V and J genes are TRBV5-1 and TRBJ1-1; 8 bases fit TRBD1. Germline V gives CDR1 SGHRS, CDR2 YFSETQ. The V and J ends lost 0 bases and 3 bases, in that order; junction bases with no gene match: 4. CDR3 length equals 15 residues.

The chain uses TRBV7-8 and TRBJ2-7, with TRBD2 matching 14 bases. This CDR3 is built from 14 residues. J gave up 7 bases and V 9 bases, and 8 bases lay outside the gene matches. CDR1 SGHVS and CDR2 FQNEAQ come from the germline V gene. The CDR3 reads CASGEGLAGDEQYF. The CDR3 bases are TGTGCCAGTGGCGAGGGACTAGCGGGAGATGAGCAGTACTTC.

The table lists this clonotype with a few counts. The chain carries TRBV15 and TRBJ2-1; D remains ambiguous. This CDR3 comprises 15 residues. The V end was cut by 0 bases, the J end by 7 bases, with 13 bases between. From germline, CDR1 is LNHNV and CDR2 YYDKDF (reference sequence). The CDR3 DNA reads as TGTGCCACCAGCAGAGATGCGTGGGGTGTAAATGAGCAGTTCTTC. Its protein product is CATSRDAWGVNEQFF.

The chain is built from TRBV5-1 and TRBJ2-1, with 7 nucleotides matching TRBD1. After removal of 4 bases from V and 8 bases from J, the junction contained 6 bases not matched to a gene. The CDR3 has 13 residues. In germline, CDR1 is SGHRS, CDR2 YFSETQ. CDR3 in DNA: TGCGCCAGCAGCCTAGGACAGGTCGATGAGCAGTTCTTC. Translating gives CASSLGQVDEQFF.

As to this clonotype: This clone may be a read error of a much larger clone one base away. The rearrangement joins TRBV5-4 to TRBJ1-2; D not resolved. CDR1 and CDR2 from the germline V gene are SGHNT and YYREEE (reference sequence). There are 13 residues in the CDR3. The DNA for the CDR3 is TGTGCCATCAGCTTGGAGGCGTCCTATGGCTACACCTTC. It specifies CAISLEASYGYTF. Based on the CDR3 plus reference TRBV5-4 and TRBJ1-2, the full variable domain is ETGVTQSPTHLIKTRGQQVTLRCSSQSGHNTVSWYQQALGQGPQFIFQYYREEENGRGNFPPRFSGLQFPNYSSELNVNALELDDSALYLCAISLEASYGYTFGSGTRLTVV.

The chain has TRBV12-3 or TRBV12-4 and TRBJ2-1; maybe TRBD2 (6 bases). Trimming stripped 8 bases from V and 10 bases from J, with 9 bases between. This CDR3 is 10 amino acids long. CDR3 DNA: TGTGCCAGCGGAGGGTCGGAGCAGTTCTTC. Protein: CASGGSEQFF.

This clonotype was found many times. V is TRBV15 and J is TRBJ2-1; the match to TRBD2 covers 10 bases. The trim removed 7 bases at V and 6 bases at J, leaving 9 bases unmatched. Looked up from germline, CDR1 is LNHNV and CDR2 is YYDKDF (reference sequence). The CDR3 extends over 15 amino acids. This CDR3 reads CATTGGLAEANEQFF. In nucleotides, the CDR3 is TGTGCCACCACGGGTGGACTAGCGGAGGCCAATGAGCAGTTCTTC.

This sequence joins TRBV20-1 and TRBJ2-5; 9 nucleotides line up with TRBD1. CDR1 is DFQATT and CDR2 is SNEGSKA in the germline V gene (reference sequence). CDR3 size: 15 residues. After removal of 3 bases from V and 2 bases from J, the junction contained 7 bases not matched to a gene. CDR3 DNA sequence: TGCAGTGCTAGCGAGGGGACAGGGAGACAAGAGACCCAGTACTTC. Translation: CSASEGTGRQETQYF.

The chain employs TRBV6-2 or TRBV6-3 and TRBJ2-3, with TRBD2 matching 12 bases. J was trimmed by 11 bases and V by 5 bases; bases with no gene match: 5. The germline V gene has CDR1 MNHEY and CDR2 SVGEGT. The CDR3 covers 13 residues. CDR3 DNA: TGTGCCAGCAGTCGACGGACTAGCGGGGTGCAGTATTTT. As protein: CASSRRTSGVQYF.

The CDR3 DNA follows: TGTGCCAGCAGCTTAATAAACAATGAGCAGTTCTTC. Protein product: CASSLINNEQFF. The chain joins TRBV7-9 to TRBJ2-1; D uncertain. V was pared by 2 bases and J by 5 bases, with 4 bases between. The CDR3 sequence is 12 residues long. The germline gives CDR1 SEHNR, CDR2 FQNEAQ (reference sequence).

This clonotype has a count of ten or more. V and J are TRBV7-2 and TRBJ2-1; the D gene is possibly TRBD1 (5 bases). V lost 5 bases and J lost 8, with 10 bases in between. The germline V gene has CDR1 SGHTA and CDR2 FQGNSA. The CDR3 runs 12 residues. DNA of the CDR3: TGTGCCAGCAGCCCCAGGGTTGATGAGCAGTTCTTC. It codes for CASSPRVDEQFF. The full variable domain, its missing parts supplied by reference TRBV7-2 and TRBJ2-1, is GAGVSQSPSNKVTEKGKDVELRCDPISGHTALYWYRQSLGQGLEFLIYFQGNSAPDKSGLPSDRFSAERTGGSVSTLTIQRTQQEDSAVYLCASSPRVDEQFFGPGTRLTVL.

This clonotype was counted between two and nine times. This chain connects TRBV7-3 to TRBJ2-7; perhaps TRBD2 as D (7 bases). CDR1 is SGHTA and CDR2 is FQGTGA in the germline V gene. V shed 2 bases and J shed 5 bases, with 16 bases lying between them. The CDR3 length is 15 residues. The chain's CDR3 is CASSLVGGRADEQYF. CDR3 bases: TGTGCCAGCAGCTTAGTCGGGGGGCGCGCGGACGAGCAGTACTTC.

This clonotype was observed many times. This chain connects TRBV20-1 to TRBJ2-5; the D gene could be TRBD1 or TRBD2 (5 bases each). The ends were cut back, 1 base at V and 5 bases at J, with 14 bases in the middle. The CDR3 loop spans 14 amino acids. CDR1 is DFQATT, CDR2 SNEGSKA, per germline (reference sequence). The chain's CDR3 is CSARAFKGRETQYF. In nucleotides, the CDR3 is TGCAGTGCTAGAGCTTTCAAGGGACGGGAGACCCAGTACTTC.

This clonotype has more than one count but fewer than ten. The V and J genes are TRBV4-1 and TRBJ2-5; 7 bases fit TRBD2. After removal of 4 bases from V and 5 bases from J, the junction contained 10 bases not matched to a gene. This CDR3 comprises 15 residues. Germline V gene data show CDR1 as MGHRA and CDR2 as YSYEKL. The DNA for the CDR3 is TGCGCCAGCAGCCCAGGGACTATGGCCGGGGAGACCCAGTACTTC. Translated, it gives CASSPGTMAGETQYF.

There are a few counts of this clonotype. CDR3 residues: CASSRRDSPYEQYF. The CDR3 DNA reads as TGTGCCAGTAGTCGCAGGGACTCCCCCTACGAGCAGTACTTC. V is TRBV19 and J is TRBJ2-7; D is possibly TRBD2 (6 bases). CDR3 length: 14 amino acids. Trimming stripped 5 bases from V and 2 bases from J, with 13 bases between. In germline, CDR1 is LNHDA, CDR2 SQIVND (reference sequence).

This CDR3 is CASSAGQYSNQPQHF. In nucleotides, the CDR3 is TGTGCCAGCAGCGCGGGACAGTATAGCAATCAGCCCCAGCATTTT. This chain uses TRBV7-9 with TRBJ1-5; TRBD1 matches 7 bases. In germline, CDR1 is SEHNR, CDR2 FQNEAQ (reference sequence). The V segment lost 5 bases and the J segment 0 bases; nucleotides outside the gene matches: 4. The CDR3 totals 15 residues. The whole variable domain, remainder taken from reference TRBV7-9 and TRBJ1-5, is DTGVSQNPRHKITKRGQNVTFRCDPISEHNRLYWYRQTLGQGPEFLTYFQNEAQLEKSRLLSDRFSAERPKGSFSTLEIQRTEQGDSAMYLCASSAGQYSNQPQHFGDGTRLSIL.

This clonotype showed up just a few times. The chain uses TRBV7-2 and TRBJ2-1; unclear D gene. V lost 1 base and J lost 0, with 7 bases in between. Germline lookup yields CDR1 SGHTA and CDR2 FQGNSA. This CDR3 is built from 15 residues. CDR3 bases: TGTGCCAGCAGCTTAGACGGCCGCTCCTACAATGAGCAGTTCTTC. Translated, it gives CASSLDGRSYNEQFF.

This clonotype was detected a few times. The V and J genes are TRBV4-2 and TRBJ1-4; D might be TRBD1 (5 bases). The germline CDR1 and CDR2 sequences are LGHNA and YNFKEQ. V gave up 4 bases and J gave up 3 bases, with 15 bases separating them. This CDR3 is built from 16 residues. Here the CDR3 DNA reads TGTGCCAGCAGCCGTGCTTGGGGGAAGGCTAATGAAAAACTGTTTTTT. Its translation: CASSRAWGKANEKLFF.

This sequence joins TRBV6-1 and TRBJ2-7; D gene ambiguous. The CDR3 runs to 14 residues. Germline CDR1 MNHNS, CDR2 SASEGT. V dropped 6 bases and J dropped 5 bases, with 17 bases sitting between them. The CDR3 DNA follows: TGTGCCAGCAGGATTGAAGCAGGTCGACACGAGCAGTACTTC. Translated: CASRIEAGRHEQYF.

This clonotype turned up a few times. The chain carries TRBV27 and TRBJ2-5, with 7 bases that match TRBD1. Trimming removed 6 bases from V and 4 bases from J; junction bases left unmatched: 8. This CDR3 spans 14 amino acids. The germline V gene has CDR1 MNHEY and CDR2 SMNVEV (reference sequence). CDR3 coding DNA: TGTGCCAGCAGATTCCAGGGGGTAGGAGAGACCCAGTACTTC. It codes for CASRFQGVGETQYF.

This clonotype was counted only a few times. The chain employs TRBV7-9 and TRBJ2-1; no definite D call. Germline V gives CDR1 SEHNR, CDR2 FQNEAQ (reference sequence). This CDR3 is built from 15 residues. Deletions cut 6 bases from V and 0 bases from J, with 12 bases between. The CDR3 region is CASRRDVSSYNEQFF. CDR3 coding DNA: TGTGCCAGCAGACGCGACGTCAGCTCCTACAATGAGCAGTTCTTC.

The CDR3 DNA follows: TGTGCCACCAGTCCGGACCTGAACACCGGGGAGCTGTTTTTT. This translates into CATSPDLNTGELFF. The gene calls are TRBV24-1 and TRBJ2-2; D unclear. The CDR3 has 14 residues. V was cut by 6 bases and J by 1 base, with 8 bases left in between. Germline V gene sequence: CDR1 KGHDR, CDR2 SFDVKD.

J is TRBJ2-3 and V is TRBV11-1; 11 positions match TRBD2. The CDR3 loop spans 20 amino acids. V shed 5 bases, J shed 1 base, and the junction held 17 bases outside the gene matches. The germline CDR1 and CDR2 sequences are SGHAT and FQDESV (reference sequence). The CDR3 DNA reads TGTGCCAGCAGCGATATCCGACTAGCGGGATTAATAGACCGCACAGATACGCAGTATTTT. Its protein is CASSDIRLAGLIDRTDTQYF.

Comments on this clonotype: A much bigger clone sits one base away, suggesting this may be a read error. This rearrangement joins TRBV12-3 or TRBV12-4 to TRBJ2-1; D assignment may be TRBD1 or TRBD2 (5 bases each). The germline V and J ends were trimmed by 2 bases and 9 bases, with 8 bases remaining between them. The CDR3 loop spans 12 amino acids. Written as DNA, the CDR3 is TGTGCCAGCAGTTTATCGGGGCCTGAGCAGTTCTTC. Its protein product is CASSLSGPEQFF.

This clonotype showed up many times. The rearrangement joins TRBV29-1 to TRBJ2-7; D ambiguous. CDR1 and CDR2 (germline): SQVTM, ANQGSEA. The length of the CDR3 is 13 residues. Trimming shortened V by 3 bases and J by 2 bases, and 11 bases separated the two germline ends. CDR3 sequence (DNA): TGCAGCGTTGATTCGGGCGATCCCTACGAGCAGTACTTC. Its translation: CSVDSGDPYEQYF.

J is TRBJ2-7 and V is TRBV6-2 or TRBV6-3; perhaps TRBD1 as D (6 bases). The CDR3 runs to 12 residues. Germline CDR1 and CDR2: MNHEY and SVGEGT. V shed 6 bases and J shed 3 bases, with 9 bases lying between them. CDR3 in amino acids: CASSWTDYEQYF. The CDR3 DNA is TGTGCCAGCAGCTGGACAGACTACGAGCAGTACTTC.

V usage is TRBV20-1 and J usage is TRBJ2-2; the D call may be TRBD1 or TRBD2 (5 bases each). The germline V gene encodes CDR1 DFQATT and CDR2 SNEGSKA (reference sequence). This CDR3 comprises 15 residues. V gave up 3 bases and J gave up 5 bases, with 16 bases separating them. CDR3 residues: CSARSPYGATGELFF. The CDR3 DNA reads TGCAGTGCTAGGAGCCCTTACGGGGCTACCGGGGAGCTGTTTTTT.

V is TRBV5-1 and J is TRBJ2-7; 7 bases are shared with TRBD2. Germline values: CDR1 SGHRS, CDR2 YFSETQ. The CDR3 has 15 amino acids. V shed 0 bases and J 6 bases; nucleotides not matched to a gene: 9. This CDR3 is CASSLENAGAGEQYF. The CDR3 DNA is TGCGCCAGCAGCTTGGAGAACGCGGGAGCCGGCGAGCAGTACTTC.

This clonotype was observed a handful of times. This chain connects TRBV7-9 to TRBJ1-4, with 8 bases fitting TRBD1. Germline CDR1 is SEHNR and CDR2 is FQNEAQ (reference sequence). J was trimmed by 8 bases and V by 5 bases; bases with no gene match: 7. The CDR3 runs 14 residues. As DNA, the CDR3 is TGTGCCAGCAGCCCCGCAGGACAGGGAGAAAAACTGTTTTTT. Protein: CASSPAGQGEKLFF.

Only a few counts were recorded for this clonotype. In nucleotides, the CDR3 is TGCGCCAGCAGCCCATACGGACAGGACCACACAGATACGCAGTATTTT. Its translation: CASSPYGQDHTDTQYF. J is TRBJ2-3 and V is TRBV5-1; 7 nucleotides align to TRBD1. CDR3 length: 16 residues. Germline CDR1 reads SGHRS; CDR2 reads YFSETQ. J gave up 2 bases and V 4 bases, and 10 bases lay outside the gene matches.

This chain uses TRBV7-6 with TRBJ2-7; D unclear. CDR3 length: 15 amino acids. The germline V gene has CDR1 SGHVS and CDR2 FNYEAQ. Trimming took off 2 bases at V and 0 bases at J, with 11 bases between the two ends. The CDR3 loop is CASSLQDLSSYEQYF. In nucleotides, the CDR3 is TGTGCCAGCAGCTTACAGGATCTAAGCTCCTACGAGCAGTACTTC.